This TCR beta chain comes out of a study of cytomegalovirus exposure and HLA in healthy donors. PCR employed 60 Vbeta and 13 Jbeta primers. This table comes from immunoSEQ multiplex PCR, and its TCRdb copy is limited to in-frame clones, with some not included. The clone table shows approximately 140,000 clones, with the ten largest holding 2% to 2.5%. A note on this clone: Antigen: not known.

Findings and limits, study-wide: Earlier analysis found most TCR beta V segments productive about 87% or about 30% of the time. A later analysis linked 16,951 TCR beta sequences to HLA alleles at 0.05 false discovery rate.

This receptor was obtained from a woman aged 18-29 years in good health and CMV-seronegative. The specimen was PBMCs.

CDR3 bases: TGTGCCAGCAGCATTGGGACATCAACCGGGGGGGATACGCAGTATTTT. Translated: CASSIGTSTGGDTQYF. The chain joins TRBV7-3 to TRBJ2-3; a possible D gene is TRBD2 (7 bases). The CDR3 consists of 16 residues. The germline CDR1 and CDR2 sequences are SGHTA and FQGTGA. V was clipped by 5 bases and J by 6 bases, with 21 bases between them.